The entry that follows covers one T cell receptor (beta chain) sequence. The data stem from a study of T cell changes during pregnancy in multiple sclerosis. The protocol was immunoSEQ multiplex PCR, while the TCRdb copy is restricted to in-frame clones and leaves out a portion. The sample lists more than 55,000 clones; approximately 94% were seen once. Germline lookup yields CDR1 SEHNR and CDR2 FQNEAQ (reference sequence). The CDR3 extends over 13 amino acids. V lost 1 base and J 4 bases, leaving 5 bases between the germline ends. This specimen was CD8+ T cells from peripheral blood mononuclear cells, taken in the third trimester of pregnancy. The gene calls are TRBV7-9 and TRBJ1-3; D not certain. The TCR was taken from a female donor with multiple sclerosis, enrolled in a pregnancy study. The chain's CDR3 is CASSLDGGNTIYF. CDR3 bases: TGTGCCAGCAGCTTAGATGGCGGAAACACCATATATTTT.